These 21 T cell receptor beta chains share one sample of origin, sequenced in a study of identical twins (dated by TCRdb to about 2016). Libraries were constructed by 5' RACE. Sequencer: Illumina HiSeq 2000. TCRdb itself trimmed the public reads at Q25 with fastp, ran MiXCR and retained productive beta chains. Records with the same CDR3 protein are collapsed into one entry carrying the most frequent genes and DNA. The sample records 450,000 or so distinct CDR3 sequences, about 13% of which are singletons. Approximately 0.98% of the sample lies in the top ten. The data also belong to a second study, concerning yellow fever vaccine responses in identical twins.

Sequencing was performed on CD4+ T cells sorted from blood. These receptors all stem from a woman between 18 and 29 years old in good health.

This clonotype turned up a few times. The J gene is TRBJ1-2, the V gene TRBV5-1; 7 bases map to TRBD1. The CDR3 is made up of 16 amino acids. V shed 1 base, J shed 1 base, and the junction held 7 bases outside the gene matches. From germline, CDR1 is SGHRS and CDR2 YFSETQ. CDR3 sequence: CASSLMVGGGNYGYTF. The CDR3 DNA reads TGCGCCAGCAGCTTGATGGTAGGGGGCGGTAACTATGGCTACACCTTC.

V is TRBV3-1 and J is TRBJ2-6; possibly TRBD1 for D (6 bases). V was clipped by 2 bases and J by 3 bases, with 8 bases between them. This CDR3 has 15 residues. The germline gives CDR1 LGHDT, CDR2 YNNKEL (reference sequence). The CDR3 loop reads CASSQSRGGANVLTF. CDR3 sequence (DNA): TGTGCCAGCAGCCAATCCAGGGGTGGGGCCAACGTCCTGACTTTC.

The genes are TRBV28 and TRBJ2-7; D gene uncertain. V lost 2 bases and J lost 6, with 2 bases in between. CDR3 length equals 10 residues. CDR1 and CDR2 from the germline V gene are MDHEN and SYDVKM. DNA for the CDR3: TGTGCCAGCAGTTTACCCGAGCAGTACTTC. It specifies CASSLPEQYF.

The sample holds a few counts of this clonotype. V is TRBV28 and J is TRBJ2-4, with 10 nucleotides matching TRBD2. The V segment lost 5 bases and the J segment 0 bases; nucleotides outside the gene matches: 4. Looked up from germline, CDR1 is MDHEN and CDR2 is SYDVKM. This CDR3 has 16 residues. In DNA, the CDR3 is TGTGCCAGCAGTGTGACTAGCGGGTTAGCCAAAAACATTCAGTACTTC. Protein: CASSVTSGLAKNIQYF. Using reference TRBV28 and TRBJ2-4 for the parts outside the CDR3, the full variable domain is DVKVTQSSRYLVKRTGEKVFLECVQDMDHENMFWYRQDPGLGLRLIYFSYDVKMKEKGDIPEGYSVSREKKERFSLILESASTNQTSMYLCASSVTSGLAKNIQYFGAGTRLSVL.

In DNA, the CDR3 is TGTGCCAGCAGCCGTGGGGCCGTGCGGACCCAGTACTTC. This encodes CASSRGAVRTQYF. The V gene is TRBV11-2, the J gene TRBJ2-5; D perhaps matches TRBD1 (5 bases). V lost 5 bases and J lost 7, with 14 bases in between. CDR1 is SGHAT, CDR2 FQNNGV, per germline. This CDR3 is built from 13 residues.

The chain recombines TRBV7-6 with TRBJ2-7; maybe TRBD1 (5 bases). CDR3 length equals 14 residues. Trimming cost V 5 bases and J 2 bases, with 13 bases left between them. Per the germline V gene, CDR1 is SGHVS and CDR2 is FNYEAQ. CDR3 nucleotide sequence: TGTGCCAGCAGCCGGACACGGTCCCCCTACGAGCAGTACTTC. Protein product: CASSRTRSPYEQYF.

The chain uses TRBV6-1 and TRBJ1-5; the D gene is possibly TRBD1 (6 bases). Germline V gives CDR1 MNHNS, CDR2 SASEGT. The CDR3 has 15 amino acids. The V and J ends lost 8 bases and 3 bases respectively, with 17 bases between them. CDR3 amino acids: CASRDGGSNNQPQHF. CDR3 nucleotide sequence: TGTGCCAGCCGGGATGGGGGCAGTAACAATCAGCCCCAGCATTTT.

This clonotype was detected only a few times. The rearrangement links TRBV20-1 to TRBJ2-7; 7 positions match TRBD2. CDR3 size: 13 residues. Losses at the gene ends were 3 bases for V and 0 bases for J; bases not matched to a gene: 2. Looked up from germline, CDR1 is DFQATT and CDR2 is SNEGSKA (reference sequence). CDR3 residues: CSASREVSYEQYF. CDR3 DNA sequence: TGCAGTGCTAGCCGGGAGGTCTCCTACGAGCAGTACTTC.

The gene calls are TRBV6-1 and TRBJ2-5; 7 positions agree with TRBD1. The V and J ends lost 6 bases and 5 bases, in that order; junction bases with no gene match: 9. There are 14 residues in the CDR3. CDR1 and CDR2 from the germline V gene are MNHNS and SASEGT. The CDR3 reads CASSEMGQRETQYF. The CDR3 DNA reads as TGTGCCAGCAGCGAGATGGGACAGAGGGAGACCCAGTACTTC.

The rearrangement uses TRBV6-6 and TRBJ2-7; 7 nucleotides match TRBD1. The CDR3 is 14 residues long. The germline V gene encodes CDR1 MNHNY and CDR2 SVGAGI (reference sequence). The J segment lost 5 bases and the V segment lost 8 bases, leaving 12 bases of the junction unmatched. DNA for the CDR3: TGTGCCAGCCACCCGACAGGGTACTCTAACGAGCAGTACTTC. Its protein product is CASHPTGYSNEQYF.

This clonotype was recorded a few times. V and J are TRBV7-2 and TRBJ2-3, with D perhaps TRBD2 (7 bases). Trimming left V 2 bases short and J 1 base short, with 13 bases between. This CDR3 is 16 amino acids long. Looked up from germline, CDR1 is SGHTA and CDR2 is FQGNSA. The CDR3 protein is CASSLLGGAGTDTQYF. CDR3 DNA: TGTGCCAGCAGCTTATTGGGGGGGGCAGGCACAGATACGCAGTATTTT.

This clonotype has just a few counts. The gene calls are TRBV20-1 and TRBJ2-1, with D perhaps given as TRBD1 or TRBD2 (5 bases each). The CDR3 contains 15 residues. The germline V gene encodes CDR1 DFQATT and CDR2 SNEGSKA (reference sequence). V was cut by 2 bases and J by 0 bases, with 11 bases left in between. The CDR3 is CSARSFGASYNEQFF. The CDR3 DNA reads as TGCAGTGCTAGATCGTTCGGGGCCTCCTACAATGAGCAGTTCTTC.

This clonotype was picked up a small number of times. The rearrangement links TRBV7-9 to TRBJ1-6; a weak D match, TRBD1 (6 bases). V was cut by 5 bases and J by 5 bases, with 13 bases left in between. This CDR3 region has 15 residues. Germline values: CDR1 SEHNR, CDR2 FQNEAQ (reference sequence). The CDR3 bases are TGTGCCAGCAGCGACGGACAGACTAATAATTCACCCCTCCACTTT. Encoded protein: CASSDGQTNNSPLHF.

This clonotype was picked up many times. A junction end diverges from the germline sequence, so it may reflect a read error. CDR3 sequence: CASRTGGTDTQYF. Written as DNA, the CDR3 is TGTGCCAGCAGGACAGGGGGCACAGATACGCAGTATTTT. The rearrangement links TRBV5-1 to TRBJ2-3; 9 positions match TRBD1. The germline CDR1 and CDR2 sequences are SGHRS and YFSETQ. There are 13 residues in the CDR3.

The V call is TRBV6-2 or TRBV6-3, the J call TRBJ2-7; D not certain. CDR3 length equals 15 residues. V gave up 6 bases and J gave up 0 bases, with 15 bases separating them. Germline lookup yields CDR1 MNHEY and CDR2 SVGEGT. The CDR3 sequence: CASRYDESLSYEQYF. DNA of the CDR3: TGTGCCAGCAGATACGACGAGTCCCTCTCCTACGAGCAGTACTTC.

This clonotype was found a few times. This chain joins TRBV9 and TRBJ2-3; D is uncertain. The CDR3 loop spans 15 amino acids. Trimming pared 3 bases from V and 0 bases from J, leaving 11 bases between. CDR1 and CDR2 from the germline V gene are SGDLS and YYNGEE. CDR3 sequence reads: CASSATETSTDTQYF. CDR3 nucleotide sequence: TGTGCCAGCAGCGCGACTGAAACTAGCACAGATACGCAGTATTTT.

This clonotype appeared a few times. This chain uses TRBV10-3 with TRBJ2-5, with TRBD2 matching 10 bases. V dropped 0 bases and J dropped 3; count of bases not matched to a gene: 4. The germline V gene encodes CDR1 ENHRY and CDR2 SYGVKD. This CDR3 contains 16 residues. DNA for the CDR3: TGTGCCATCAGTGAGTCGGGAACTAGCGGGAAAGAGACCCAGTACTTC. It yields the protein CAISESGTSGKETQYF.

This clonotype occurred a few times. This sequence joins TRBV3-1 and TRBJ2-5; 12 nucleotides align to TRBD2. The J segment lost 4 bases and the V segment lost 4 bases, leaving 7 bases of the junction unmatched. Germline V gene lookup returns CDR1 LGHDT and CDR2 YNNKEL (reference sequence). CDR3 size: 16 residues. In DNA form, the CDR3 reads TGTGCCAGCAGCCTCATGACTAGCGGGAGAGGAGAGACCCAGTACTTC. It encodes CASSLMTSGRGETQYF.

The rearrangement links TRBV7-9 to TRBJ2-3, with D perhaps being TRBD1 or TRBD2 (6 bases each). The CDR3 loop spans 16 amino acids. Trimming shortened V by 5 bases and J by 5 bases, and 20 bases separated the two germline ends. The V gene's germline CDR1 is SEHNR and CDR2 FQNEAQ (reference sequence). The CDR3 DNA reads TGTGCCAGCAGCCCTAGTTGGGGGGCTATTAAAGATACGCAGTATTTT. Its protein is CASSPSWGAIKDTQYF.

This clonotype has only a few counts. The chain uses TRBV11-1 and TRBJ2-2; possibly TRBD2 for D (6 bases). CDR1 and CDR2 from the germline V gene are SGHAT and FQDESV (reference sequence). V gave up 5 bases and J gave up 3 bases, with 19 bases separating them. There are 17 residues in the CDR3. CDR3 amino acids: CASSATETSPHTGELFF. The CDR3 bases are TGTGCCAGCAGCGCAACGGAAACTAGCCCCCACACCGGGGAGCTGTTTTTT. The variable domain in full, completed from reference TRBV11-1 and TRBJ2-2, reads EAEVAQSPRYKITEKSQAVAFWCDPISGHATLYWYRQILGQGPELLVQFQDESVVDDSQLPKDRFSAERLKGVDSTLKIQPAELGDSAMYLCASSATETSPHTGELFFGEGSRLTVL.

This chain links TRBV28 with TRBJ2-2; D call uncertain. V was cut by 4 bases and J by 5 bases, with 11 bases left in between. The length of the CDR3 is 14 residues. Germline V gene sequence: CDR1 MDHEN, CDR2 SYDVKM. The CDR3 DNA reads as TGTGCCAGCAGTTATGTATTCCTGACCGGGGAGCTGTTTTTT. Protein: CASSYVFLTGELFF.